This is a list of T cell receptor beta chains from one sample in a study of blood T cell repertoires in COVID-19. Produced via immunoSEQ multiplex PCR; TCRdb's table is partial and in-frame only. The sample contains more than 300,000 clones, around 83% of which appear only once. Sequenced: peripheral blood. All receptors derive from a woman aged 45-65 years with acute or convalescent COVID-19. Each CDR3 is given without its conserved first and last residue. Some rows mark clone size as missing; the rest say once, few, many or name a class of expanded clone.

. TRBJ1-2 TRBV7-2 ASSIDRGREGYT
. TRBJ2-1 TRBV19 ASSRVELAGEEQF
. TRBJ2-7 TRBV11-1 ASSLRTSGTYEQY
. TRBJ1-2 TRBV6-4 ASSDSPNPNYGYT
. TRBJ1-2 TRBV30 AWSVEAAHYGYT
once TRBJ1-3 TRBV2 ASSPPGNTIY
. TRBJ2-3 TRBV27 ASSLFGSAGTDTQY
. TRBJ2-2 TRBV19 ASSWDRALGELF
. TRBJ2-3 TRBV27 ASSPRGRSTDTQY
. TRBJ1-1 TRBV6-5 ASSRDRDLNTEAF
. TRBJ2-5 TRBV10-3 AISEPVGRGKQETQY
. TRBJ2-7 TRBV11-3 ASSSDRGRGEQY
. TRBJ2-1 TRBV30 AWGRDYNEQF
. TRBJ1-2 TRBV6-5 ASSQNGGIYGYT
. TRBJ2-5 TRBV3-1/TRBV3-2 ASSQGLATSQETQY
. TRBJ1-3 TRBV7-2 ASSLTDYTIY
. TRBJ2-1 TRBV28 ASSLQGEEQF
few TRBJ2-3 TRBV10-1 ASSSSGSTDTQY
. TRBJ1-2 TRBV25-1 ASSDSLRDAGAYGYT
. TRBJ1-2 TRBV7-9 AGGTGPNYGYT
. TRBJ1-5 TRBV15 ATSRDQRDGQPQH
. TRBJ1-1 TRBV7-9 ASSLLSTDTEAF
. TRBJ1-4 TRBV7-8 ASSLAGGVNEKLF
. TRBJ1-2 TRBV7-9 ASSLGQYGYT
few TRBJ2-2 TRBV7-2 ASSWDRGGGTGELF
once TRBJ2-2 TRBV11-2 ASSSGLITGELF
. TRBJ1-4 TRBV6-5 ASVRGLNEKLF
. TRBJ2-5 TRBV7-9 ASSLSQGQLGETQY
few TRBJ1-3 TRBV7-2 ASSPQFSGNTIY
. TRBJ2-5 TRBV11-3 ASSWGQKRQETQY
. TRBJ1-5 TRBV5-1 ASSPGTGIGEVGH
. TRBJ1-2 TRBV24-1 ATSTGTGTFLYGYT
. TRBJ2-7 TRBV5-1 ASSLNPHRDRVYEQY
. TRBJ2-1 TRBV6-6 ASRGGGSYNEQF
. TRBJ1-1 TRBV4-2 ASSQETTMNTEAF
. TRBJ2-7 TRBV5-1 ASAGGQGGESYEQY
. TRBJ1-3 TRBV7-2 ASSLNPGPRSGNTIY
. TRBJ2-2 TRBV10-3 AISELLAGGPDTGELF
. TRBJ1-1 TRBV21-1 ASKLDRGRTGAF
. TRBJ2-1 TRBV7-9 ASRGGLRTFNEQF
. TRBJ1-2 TRBV6-5 ASGGTRNGGYT
. TRBJ2-1 TRBV5-1 ASSLLRGQGDNEQF
. TRBJ2-3 TRBV7-9 ASAGGAGAGNTDTQY